One T cell receptor (beta chain) is described in this entry. The CDR3 covers 14 residues. The V segment lost 7 bases and the J segment 8 bases; nucleotides outside the gene matches: 14. CDR1 is SGHTA and CDR2 is FQGNSA in the germline V gene. The sample originates from a study of cytomegalovirus exposure and HLA in healthy donors. The PCR made use of 60 Vbeta and 13 Jbeta primers. The protocol was immunoSEQ multiplex PCR, while the TCRdb copy is restricted to in-frame clones and leaves out a portion. The sample contains about 130,000 clones, roughly 69% of which appear only once. Although they were nominally healthy when sampled, donors likely had unrecorded immune exposures.

The sample was PBMCs. This sequence joins TRBV7-2 and TRBJ2-7; 7 bases map to TRBD2. The sequence was obtained from a human donor in good health. DNA of the CDR3: TGTGCCAGCACCTTTAGCGGGCCCGTTGGCAAGCAGTACTTC. This gives the protein CASTFSGPVGKQYF.